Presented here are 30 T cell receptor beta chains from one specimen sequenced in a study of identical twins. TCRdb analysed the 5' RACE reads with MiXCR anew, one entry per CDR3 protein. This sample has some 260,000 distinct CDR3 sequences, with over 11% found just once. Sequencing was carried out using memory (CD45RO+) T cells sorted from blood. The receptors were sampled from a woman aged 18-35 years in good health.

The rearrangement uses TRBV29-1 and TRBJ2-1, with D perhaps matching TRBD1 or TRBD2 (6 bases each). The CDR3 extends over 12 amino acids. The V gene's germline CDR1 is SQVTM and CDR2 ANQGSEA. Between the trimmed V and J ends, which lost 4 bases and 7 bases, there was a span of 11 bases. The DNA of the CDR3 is TGCAGCGTTGTGGAAGGGGGGAATGAGCAGTTCTTC. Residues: CSVVEGGNEQFF.

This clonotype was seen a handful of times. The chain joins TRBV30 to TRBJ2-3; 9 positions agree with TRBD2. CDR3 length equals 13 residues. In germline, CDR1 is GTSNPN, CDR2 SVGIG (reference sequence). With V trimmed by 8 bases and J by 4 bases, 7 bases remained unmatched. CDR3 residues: CARALAGPDTQYF. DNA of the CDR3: TGTGCCCGGGCGCTAGCGGGACCAGATACGCAGTATTTT.

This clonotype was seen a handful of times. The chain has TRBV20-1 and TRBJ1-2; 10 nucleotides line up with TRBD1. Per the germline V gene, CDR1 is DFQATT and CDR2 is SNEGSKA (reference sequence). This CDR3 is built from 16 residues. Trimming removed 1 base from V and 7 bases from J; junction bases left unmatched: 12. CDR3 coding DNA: TGCAGTGCTAGAGGGGCGACAGGGGGCAATTTAGGTGGCTACACCTTC. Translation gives CSARGATGGNLGGYTF.

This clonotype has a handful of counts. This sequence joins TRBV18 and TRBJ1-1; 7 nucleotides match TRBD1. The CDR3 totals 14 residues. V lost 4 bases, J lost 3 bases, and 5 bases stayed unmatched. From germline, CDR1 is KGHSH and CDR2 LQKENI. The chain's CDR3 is CASSRDTGDTEAFF. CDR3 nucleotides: TGTGCCAGCTCACGAGATACAGGGGACACTGAAGCTTTCTTT.

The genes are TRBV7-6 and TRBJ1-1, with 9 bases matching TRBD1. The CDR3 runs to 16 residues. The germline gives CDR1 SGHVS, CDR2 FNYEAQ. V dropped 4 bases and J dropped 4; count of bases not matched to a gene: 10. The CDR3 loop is CASSSGQGMSGTEAFF. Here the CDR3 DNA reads TGTGCCAGCAGCTCGGGACAGGGAATGTCGGGCACTGAAGCTTTCTTT.

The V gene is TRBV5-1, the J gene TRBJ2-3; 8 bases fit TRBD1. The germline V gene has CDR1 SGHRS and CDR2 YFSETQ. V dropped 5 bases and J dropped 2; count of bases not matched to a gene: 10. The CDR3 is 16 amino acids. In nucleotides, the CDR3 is TGCGCCAGCAGGCGCGGACAGGGAGCGAACACAGATACGCAGTATTTT. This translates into CASRRGQGANTDTQYF.

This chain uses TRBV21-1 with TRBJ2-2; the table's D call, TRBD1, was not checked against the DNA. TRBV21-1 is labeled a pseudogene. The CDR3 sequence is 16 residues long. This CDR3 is CARRQTPIQGVGELFF. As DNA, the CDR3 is TGTGCCAGGCGGCAAACACCAATCCAAGGGGTCGGGGAGCTGTTTTTT.

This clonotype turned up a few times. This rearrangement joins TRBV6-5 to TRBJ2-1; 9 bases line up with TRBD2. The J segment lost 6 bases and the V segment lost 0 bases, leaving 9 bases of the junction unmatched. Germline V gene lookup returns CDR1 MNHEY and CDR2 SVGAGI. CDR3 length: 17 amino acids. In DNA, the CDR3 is TGTGCCAGCAGTTACTCCAGCGGGGGGAGGGCCTCCAATGAGCAGTTCTTC. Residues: CASSYSSGGRASNEQFF.

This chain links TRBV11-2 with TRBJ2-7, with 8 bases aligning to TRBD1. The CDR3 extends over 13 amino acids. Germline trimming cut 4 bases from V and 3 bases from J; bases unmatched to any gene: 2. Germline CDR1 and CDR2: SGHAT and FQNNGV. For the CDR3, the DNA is TGTGCCAGCAGCTGGACAGGGAACTACGAGCAGTACTTC. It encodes CASSWTGNYEQYF.

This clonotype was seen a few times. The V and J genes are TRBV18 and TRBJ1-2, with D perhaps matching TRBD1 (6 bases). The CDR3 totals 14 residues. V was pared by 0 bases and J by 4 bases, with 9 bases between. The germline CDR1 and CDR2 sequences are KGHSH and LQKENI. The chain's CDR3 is CASSPPGATYGYTF. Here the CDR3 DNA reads TGTGCCAGCTCACCACCGGGGGCAACCTATGGCTACACCTTC. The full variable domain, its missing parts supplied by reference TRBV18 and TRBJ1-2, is NAGVMQNPRHLVRRRGQEARLRCSPMKGHSHVYWYRQLPEEGLKFMVYLQKENIIDESGMPKERFSAEFPKEGPSILRIQQVVRGDSAAYFCASSPPGATYGYTFGSGTRLTVV.

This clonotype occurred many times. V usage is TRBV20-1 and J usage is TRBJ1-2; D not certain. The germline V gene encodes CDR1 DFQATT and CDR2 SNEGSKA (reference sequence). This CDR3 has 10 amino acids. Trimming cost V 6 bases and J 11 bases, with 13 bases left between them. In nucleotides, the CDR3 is TGCAGTGCGGGAGTGGGGAGATACACCTTC. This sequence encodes CSAGVGRYTF.

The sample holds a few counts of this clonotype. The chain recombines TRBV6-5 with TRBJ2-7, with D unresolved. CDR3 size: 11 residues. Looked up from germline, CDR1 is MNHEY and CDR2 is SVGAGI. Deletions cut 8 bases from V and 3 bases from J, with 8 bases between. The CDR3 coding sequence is TGTGCCAGCTTTAGGGACTACGAGCAGTACTTC. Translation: CASFRDYEQYF.

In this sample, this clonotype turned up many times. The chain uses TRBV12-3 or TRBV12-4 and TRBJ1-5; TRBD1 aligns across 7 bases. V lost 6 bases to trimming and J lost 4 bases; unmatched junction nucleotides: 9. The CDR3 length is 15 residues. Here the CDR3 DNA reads TGTGCCAGCAGCAAAACAACAGGGGCGAATCAGCCCCAGCATTTT. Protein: CASSKTTGANQPQHF.

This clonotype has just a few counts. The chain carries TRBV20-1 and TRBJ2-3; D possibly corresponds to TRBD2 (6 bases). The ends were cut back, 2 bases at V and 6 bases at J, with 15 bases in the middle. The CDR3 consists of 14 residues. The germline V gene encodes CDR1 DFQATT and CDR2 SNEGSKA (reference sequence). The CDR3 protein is CSARIWGEDDTQYF. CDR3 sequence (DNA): TGCAGTGCTAGAATCTGGGGGGAGGACGATACGCAGTATTTT.

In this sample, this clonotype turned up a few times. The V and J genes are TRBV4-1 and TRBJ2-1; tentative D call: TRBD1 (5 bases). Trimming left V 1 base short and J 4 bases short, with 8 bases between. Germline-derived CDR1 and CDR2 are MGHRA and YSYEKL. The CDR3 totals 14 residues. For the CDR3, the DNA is TGCGCCAGCAGCCAAGTTAAGGGGTACAATGAGCAGTTCTTC. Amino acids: CASSQVKGYNEQFF.

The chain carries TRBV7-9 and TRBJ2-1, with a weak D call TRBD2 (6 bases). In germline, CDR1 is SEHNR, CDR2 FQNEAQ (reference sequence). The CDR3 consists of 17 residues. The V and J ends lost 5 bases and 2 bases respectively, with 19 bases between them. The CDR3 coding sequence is TGTGCCAGCAGCGATTCACTAGCCACACTAACCTACAATGAGCAGTTCTTC. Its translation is CASSDSLATLTYNEQFF.

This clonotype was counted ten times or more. The CDR3: CASTYPLAGEDYGYTF. As DNA, the CDR3 is TGTGCCAGCACCTACCCCCTGGCAGGGGAGGACTATGGCTACACCTTC. The V call is TRBV6-1, the J call TRBJ1-2, with D possibly TRBD1 on 6 matching bases. Germline loops: CDR1 MNHNS, CDR2 SASEGT. The CDR3 length is 16 residues. V dropped 7 bases and J dropped 3 bases, with 21 bases sitting between them.

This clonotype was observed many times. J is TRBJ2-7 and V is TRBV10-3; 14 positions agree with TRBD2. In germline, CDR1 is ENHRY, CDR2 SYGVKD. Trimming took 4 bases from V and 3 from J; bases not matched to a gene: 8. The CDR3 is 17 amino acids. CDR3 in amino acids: CAISVAGTSGGLYEQYF. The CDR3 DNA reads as TGTGCCATCAGTGTCGCCGGGACTAGCGGGGGACTCTACGAGCAGTACTTC.

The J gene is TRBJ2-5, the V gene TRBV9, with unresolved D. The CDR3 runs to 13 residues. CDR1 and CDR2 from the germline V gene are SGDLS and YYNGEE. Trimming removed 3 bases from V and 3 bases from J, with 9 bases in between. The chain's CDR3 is CASSGPSEETQYF. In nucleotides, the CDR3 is TGTGCCAGCAGCGGACCCTCGGAAGAGACCCAGTACTTC.

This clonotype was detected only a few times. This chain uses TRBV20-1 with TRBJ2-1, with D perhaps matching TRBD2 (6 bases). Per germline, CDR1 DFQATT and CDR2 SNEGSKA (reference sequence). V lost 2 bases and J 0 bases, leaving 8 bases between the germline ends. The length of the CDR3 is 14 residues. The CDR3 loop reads CSARIGGSYNEQFF. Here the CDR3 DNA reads TGCAGTGCTAGAATCGGGGGCTCCTACAATGAGCAGTTCTTC.

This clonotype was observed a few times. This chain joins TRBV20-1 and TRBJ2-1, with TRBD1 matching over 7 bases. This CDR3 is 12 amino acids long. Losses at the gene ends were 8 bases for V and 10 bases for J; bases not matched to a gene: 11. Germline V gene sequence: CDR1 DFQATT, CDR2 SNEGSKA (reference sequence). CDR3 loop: CSPGTVHEEQFF. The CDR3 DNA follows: TGCAGTCCCGGGACAGTCCATGAGGAGCAGTTCTTC.

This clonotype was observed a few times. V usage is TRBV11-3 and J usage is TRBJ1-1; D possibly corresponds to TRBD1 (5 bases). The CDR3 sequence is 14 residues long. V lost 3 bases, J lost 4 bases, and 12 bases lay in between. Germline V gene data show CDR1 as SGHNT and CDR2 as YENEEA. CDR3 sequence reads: CASSLTPGSTEAFF. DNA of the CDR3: TGTGCCAGCAGCTTGACTCCAGGGAGCACTGAAGCTTTCTTT.

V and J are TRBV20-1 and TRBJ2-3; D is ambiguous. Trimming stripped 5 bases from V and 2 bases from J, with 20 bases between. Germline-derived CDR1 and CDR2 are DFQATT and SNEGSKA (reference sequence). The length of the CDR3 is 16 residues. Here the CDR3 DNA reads TGCAGTGCTCCGCTAACGGCCACTCCTTACACAGATACGCAGTATTTT. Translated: CSAPLTATPYTDTQYF.

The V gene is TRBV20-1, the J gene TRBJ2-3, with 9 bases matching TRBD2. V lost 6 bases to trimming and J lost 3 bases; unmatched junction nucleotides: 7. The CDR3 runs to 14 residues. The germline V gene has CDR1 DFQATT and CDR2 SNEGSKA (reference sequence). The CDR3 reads CSAIPAGGTDTQYF. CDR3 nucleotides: TGCAGTGCAATCCCAGCGGGAGGTACAGATACGCAGTATTTT.

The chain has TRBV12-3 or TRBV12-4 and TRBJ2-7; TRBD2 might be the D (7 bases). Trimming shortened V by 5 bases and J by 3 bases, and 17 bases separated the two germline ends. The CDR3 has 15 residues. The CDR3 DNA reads TGTGCCAGCAGTGACGCGGGGGCCGAGCTCTACGAGCAGTACTTC. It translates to CASSDAGAELYEQYF.

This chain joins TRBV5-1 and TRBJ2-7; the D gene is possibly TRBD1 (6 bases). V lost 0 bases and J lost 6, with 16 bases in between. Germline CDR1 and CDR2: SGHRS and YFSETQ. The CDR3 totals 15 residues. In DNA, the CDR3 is TGCGCCAGCAGCTTGGCCCTAACAGGGACCCCCGAGCAGTACTTC. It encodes CASSLALTGTPEQYF.

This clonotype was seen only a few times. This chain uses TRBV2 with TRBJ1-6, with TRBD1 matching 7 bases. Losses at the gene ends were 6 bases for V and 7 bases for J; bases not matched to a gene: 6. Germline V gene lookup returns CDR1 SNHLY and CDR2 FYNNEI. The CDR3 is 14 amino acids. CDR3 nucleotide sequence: TGTGCCAGCAGGGACAGGACGTGGAATTCACCCCTCCACTTT. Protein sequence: CASRDRTWNSPLHF.

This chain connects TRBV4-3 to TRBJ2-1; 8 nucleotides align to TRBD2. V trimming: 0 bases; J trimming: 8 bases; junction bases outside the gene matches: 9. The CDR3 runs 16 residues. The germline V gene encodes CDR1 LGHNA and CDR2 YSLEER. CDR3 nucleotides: TGCGCCAGCAGCCAAGATGTCTCGGGAGGGCTGGATGAGCAGTTCTTC. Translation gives CASSQDVSGGLDEQFF.

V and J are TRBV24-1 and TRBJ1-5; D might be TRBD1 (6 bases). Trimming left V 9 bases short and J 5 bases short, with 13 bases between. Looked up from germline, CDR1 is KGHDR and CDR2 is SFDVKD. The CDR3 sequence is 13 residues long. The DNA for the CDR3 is TGTGCCACCGAGGGGGGACCCCATCAGCCCCAGCATTTT. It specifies CATEGGPHQPQHF.

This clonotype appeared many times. The CDR3 DNA reads as TGCGCCAGCAGCTTGAGCTTCGCGGGTTCGTCCTACAATGAGCAGTTCTTC. Encoded protein: CASSLSFAGSSYNEQFF. The chain couples TRBV5-1 to TRBJ2-1; possibly TRBD2 for D (5 bases). The CDR3 covers 17 residues. Germline CDR1 reads SGHRS; CDR2 reads YFSETQ. With 1 base removed from V and 1 base from J, the gap between germline ends came to 15 bases.